This TCR beta chain was sequenced for a study of identical twins. Template switching created a universal primer site, and the cDNA included unique molecular identifiers. TCRdb used MiXCR to reprocess the 5' RACE reads, holding one entry per CDR3 protein. The repertoire has fewer than 900,000 distinct CDR3 sequences, roughly 18% of them found once; the top ten carry around 13%. The CDR3 loop spans 15 amino acids. V lost 4 bases and J lost 4, with 16 bases in between. The germline V gene has CDR1 WNHNN and CDR2 SYGVQD (reference sequence). This clonotype has just a few counts. Its target is not known. Findings and caveats of the study: Twin pairs' shared out-of-frame alpha sequences were enriched in low generation probability.

The sample also formed part of further work on T cells expressing NK-cell markers. That paper states: Obtained from sorted CD3+CD56+NKG2C+, CD3+CD56+NKG2C- and CD3+CD56-NKG2C+ T cells were the TCR beta repertoires.

Sample: PBMCs. V is TRBV10-1 and J is TRBJ2-5, with D perhaps TRBD2 (6 bases). This clonotype originated in a woman in her late teens or twenties in good health. The CDR3 loop is CASSGLPGRRETQYF. For the CDR3, the DNA is TGCGCCAGCAGTGGGCTTCCCGGGAGAAGAGAGACCCAGTACTTC.